This is a list of T cell receptor beta chains from one sample in a study of T cell responses to AZD1222 COVID-19 vaccine. This table comes from immunoSEQ multiplex PCR, and its TCRdb copy is limited to in-frame clones, with some not included. Among roughly 120,000 clones listed, roughly 93% were seen once. This specimen consisted of peripheral blood, obtained on day 0 of AZD1222 vaccination. The source is an adult in good health. Both conserved end residues are part of each CDR3. A D gene is named only where the DNA matches it firmly. Clone size, where shown, is once, few, many, or a class for clones that have expanded.

j_call: TRBJ2-7
v_call: TRBV6-5
clone_size: .
d_call: .
cdr3_nt: TGTGCCAGCAGGGGAAGCAATCTCTACGAGCAGTACTTC
cdr3_aa: CASRGSNLYEQYF

j_call: TRBJ2-7
v_call: TRBV19
clone_size: once
d_call: .
cdr3_nt: TGTGCCAGTAGTACCGAGAATTCTTACGAGCAGTACTTC
cdr3_aa: CASSTENSYEQYF

j_call: TRBJ2-7
v_call: TRBV5-5
clone_size: once
d_call: .
cdr3_nt: TGTGCCAGCACTCCCTACGGGAGCAGATACGAGCAGTACTTC
cdr3_aa: CASTPYGSRYEQYF

j_call: TRBJ2-1
v_call: TRBV5-1
clone_size: .
d_call: TRBD2
cdr3_nt: TGCGCCAGCAGCTTCTCCGGGACTAGCGGATACAATGAGCAGTTCTTC
cdr3_aa: CASSFSGTSGYNEQFF

j_call: TRBJ2-7
v_call: TRBV6-5
clone_size: .
d_call: .
cdr3_nt: TGTGCCAGCAGATTTGGACAGTCCTACGAGCAGTACTTC
cdr3_aa: CASRFGQSYEQYF

j_call: TRBJ2-7
v_call: TRBV7-9
clone_size: few
d_call: TRBD2
cdr3_nt: TGTGCCAGCAGCTTTGGGTCAGCTAGCGGGAGGTACGAGCAGTACTTC
cdr3_aa: CASSFGSASGRYEQYF

j_call: TRBJ1-1
v_call: TRBV10-2
clone_size: .
d_call: .
cdr3_nt: TGCGCCAGCACCGAACAAAGGACAGTTGTCCTTGAATCGAACACTGAAGCTTTCTTT
cdr3_aa: CASTEQRTVVLESNTEAFF

j_call: TRBJ2-5
v_call: TRBV28
clone_size: .
d_call: TRBD1
cdr3_nt: TGTGCCAGCAGCCTCAGGGGGCTCGAAGAGACCCAGTACTTC
cdr3_aa: CASSLRGLEETQYF

j_call: TRBJ2-3
v_call: TRBV24-1
clone_size: .
d_call: TRBD1
cdr3_nt: TGTGCCACCAGTGATCAAATCGGGACAGGCCTTGAGGAGTCCCTCACAGATACGCAGTATTTT
cdr3_aa: CATSDQIGTGLEESLTDTQYF

j_call: TRBJ1-4
v_call: TRBV6-5
clone_size: .
d_call: TRBD1
cdr3_nt: TGTGCCAGCAGTTACAGTTCCGGGACAGCGGAGAAGGAACTGTTTTTT
cdr3_aa: CASSYSSGTAEKELFF

j_call: TRBJ2-1
v_call: TRBV28
clone_size: .
d_call: .
cdr3_nt: TGTGCCAGCAGTTTGTACAATGAGCAGTTCTTC
cdr3_aa: CASSLYNEQFF

j_call: TRBJ2-1
v_call: TRBV19
clone_size: .
d_call: .
cdr3_nt: TGTGCCAGTAGTACCCCCCCGGGACTCCGTGCTGTTTCCTACAATGAGCAGTTCTTC
cdr3_aa: CASSTPPGLRAVSYNEQFF

j_call: TRBJ1-2
v_call: TRBV6-5
clone_size: .
d_call: .
cdr3_nt: TGTGCCAGCGCCCCCATGGACAACAACTATGGCTACACCTTC
cdr3_aa: CASAPMDNNYGYTF

j_call: TRBJ2-1
v_call: TRBV4-1
clone_size: .
d_call: .
cdr3_nt: TGCGCCAGCAGCTCAAGATCGAGGGTTTACAATGAGCAGTTCTTC
cdr3_aa: CASSSRSRVYNEQFF

j_call: TRBJ2-3
v_call: TRBV11-2
clone_size: .
d_call: TRBD2
cdr3_nt: TGTGCCAGCAGTCCGTTGGCGGGAGGAAGCACAGATACGCAGTATTTT
cdr3_aa: CASSPLAGGSTDTQYF

j_call: TRBJ1-2
v_call: TRBV6-5
clone_size: .
d_call: .
cdr3_nt: TGTGCCAGCAGGCGGAGTAATAACTATGGCTACACCTTC
cdr3_aa: CASRRSNNYGYTF

j_call: TRBJ1-4
v_call: TRBV7-9
clone_size: .
d_call: .
cdr3_nt: TGTGCCAGCAGCTCCCTCTTTAATGAAAAACTGTTTTTT
cdr3_aa: CASSSLFNEKLFF

j_call: TRBJ1-5
v_call: TRBV27
clone_size: .
d_call: .
cdr3_nt: TGTGCCAGCAGTTTAAATCCCAGCAATCAGCCCCAGCATTTT
cdr3_aa: CASSLNPSNQPQHF

j_call: TRBJ1-2
v_call: TRBV5-1
clone_size: .
d_call: TRBD1
cdr3_nt: TGCGCCAGCAGCTTTGGCAGGGGGGGCTATGGCTACACCTTC
cdr3_aa: CASSFGRGGYGYTF

j_call: TRBJ2-7
v_call: TRBV28
clone_size: .
d_call: TRBD2
cdr3_nt: TGTGCCAGCAGCGATTTCGGGACTAGCGGGAGGGCCACCTACGAGCAGTACTTC
cdr3_aa: CASSDFGTSGRATYEQYF

j_call: TRBJ2-1
v_call: TRBV19
clone_size: .
d_call: .
cdr3_nt: TGTGCCAGTACCAGTGGTATACACGTCTACAATGAGCAGTTCTTC
cdr3_aa: CASTSGIHVYNEQFF

j_call: TRBJ1-1
v_call: TRBV7-8
clone_size: .
d_call: .
cdr3_nt: TGTGCCAGCAGCTTAGCCGGGACCGAAGCTTTCTTT
cdr3_aa: CASSLAGTEAFF

j_call: TRBJ2-3
v_call: TRBV29-1
clone_size: .
d_call: .
cdr3_nt: TGCAGCGTTGTCCCGGGAGATACGCAGTATTTT
cdr3_aa: CSVVPGDTQYF

j_call: TRBJ1-1
v_call: TRBV15
clone_size: .
d_call: TRBD1
cdr3_nt: TGTGCCACCAATGGGGGACAGCCAAACACTGAAGCTTTCTTT
cdr3_aa: CATNGGQPNTEAFF

j_call: TRBJ2-1
v_call: TRBV27
clone_size: .
d_call: TRBD2
cdr3_nt: TGTGCCAGCAGTTTATCTAGCGGGGGGTACAATGAGCAGTTCTTC
cdr3_aa: CASSLSSGGYNEQFF

j_call: TRBJ2-1
v_call: TRBV7-3
clone_size: .
d_call: .
cdr3_nt: TGTGCCAGCAGCGTAAGTAGCGAACATGAGCAGTTCTTC
cdr3_aa: CASSVSSEHEQFF

j_call: TRBJ1-3
v_call: TRBV30
clone_size: .
d_call: .
cdr3_nt: TGTGCCTGGGGGAGATCAGGCTCTGGAAACACCATATATTTT
cdr3_aa: CAWGRSGSGNTIYF

j_call: TRBJ1-1
v_call: TRBV19
clone_size: .
d_call: TRBD1
cdr3_nt: TGTGCCAGTAGTACAGGTCTGGGGGACAGGATTCACACTGAAGCTTTCTTT
cdr3_aa: CASSTGLGDRIHTEAFF

j_call: TRBJ1-6
v_call: TRBV7-8
clone_size: .
d_call: .
cdr3_nt: TGTGCCAGCAGCTTAGCCTTATTAAGGGGTAATTCACCCCTCCACTTT
cdr3_aa: CASSLALLRGNSPLHF

j_call: TRBJ1-1
v_call: TRBV27
clone_size: .
d_call: .
cdr3_nt: TGTGCCAGCAGCATGCGAGCAGCGAACACTGAAGCTTTCTTT
cdr3_aa: CASSMRAANTEAFF

j_call: TRBJ1-1
v_call: TRBV2
clone_size: .
d_call: TRBD1
cdr3_nt: TGTGCCAGCAGCCGACCCAGACAGGGGCCGGCGGCTTTCTTT
cdr3_aa: CASSRPRQGPAAFF

j_call: TRBJ1-1
v_call: TRBV9
clone_size: .
d_call: .
cdr3_nt: TGTGCCAGCAGCGAGCCCCGCCAGGGAGGCACTGAAGCTTTCTTT
cdr3_aa: CASSEPRQGGTEAFF

j_call: TRBJ2-2
v_call: TRBV2
clone_size: once
d_call: .
cdr3_nt: TGTGCCAGCAGTGAAGCGCTTAGGTCAGGCACCGGGGAGCTGTTTTTT
cdr3_aa: CASSEALRSGTGELFF

j_call: TRBJ2-7
v_call: TRBV7-2
clone_size: once
d_call: TRBD1
cdr3_nt: TGTGCCAGCAGCCAGGACAGGAAAAACTCCTACGAGCAGTACTTC
cdr3_aa: CASSQDRKNSYEQYF

j_call: TRBJ2-7
v_call: TRBV5-1
clone_size: .
d_call: TRBD2
cdr3_nt: TGCGCCAGCAGCCTGGGCGGTAGCGGGAGCTCCGAGCAGTACTTC
cdr3_aa: CASSLGGSGSSEQYF

j_call: TRBJ2-1
v_call: TRBV29-1
clone_size: .
d_call: .
cdr3_nt: TGCAGCGTTGAGTTATCGGGCGGACAGTACAATGAGCAGTTCTTC
cdr3_aa: CSVELSGGQYNEQFF

j_call: TRBJ1-2
v_call: TRBV4-1
clone_size: .
d_call: .
cdr3_nt: TGCGCCAGCAGTCCCATCGGGTTGCGGGGCTACACCTTC
cdr3_aa: CASSPIGLRGYTF

j_call: TRBJ2-7
v_call: TRBV13
clone_size: .
d_call: TRBD1
cdr3_nt: TGTGCCAGCAGCCCGGGACAGGGCGACGAGCAGTACTTC
cdr3_aa: CASSPGQGDEQYF

j_call: TRBJ1-1
v_call: TRBV6-5
clone_size: .
d_call: .
cdr3_nt: TGTGCCAGCAGTTACAGGGGATCTGGGCGTGAAGCTTTCTTT
cdr3_aa: CASSYRGSGREAFF

j_call: TRBJ1-1
v_call: TRBV19
clone_size: .
d_call: TRBD1
cdr3_nt: TGTGCCAGTAAGGGGATAAGGACAGGGGGCGCGTACACTGAAGCTTTCTTT
cdr3_aa: CASKGIRTGGAYTEAFF

j_call: TRBJ2-1
v_call: TRBV2
clone_size: .
d_call: TRBD2
cdr3_nt: TGTGCCAGCTTAGCCGGGACTAGCGGAGCCCCGCCTAAGTTCTTC
cdr3_aa: CASLAGTSGAPPKFF

j_call: TRBJ2-3
v_call: TRBV20-1
clone_size: few
d_call: .
cdr3_nt: TGCAGTGCTAGTTCCGGGAGCACAGATACGCAGTATTTT
cdr3_aa: CSASSGSTDTQYF

j_call: TRBJ1-6
v_call: TRBV19
clone_size: .
d_call: .
cdr3_nt: TGTGCCAGTCACATCCGGGACTATAATTCACCCCTCCACTTT
cdr3_aa: CASHIRDYNSPLHF

j_call: TRBJ1-4
v_call: TRBV6-2/TRBV6-3
clone_size: .
d_call: TRBD1
cdr3_nt: TGTGCCAGCAGTTACCCCGGACAGGTTCGCGAAAAACTGTTTTTT
cdr3_aa: CASSYPGQVREKLFF

j_call: TRBJ1-1
v_call: TRBV28
clone_size: .
d_call: .
cdr3_nt: TGTGCCAGCAGTGGGAGCACGAACACTGAAGCTTTCTTT
cdr3_aa: CASSGSTNTEAFF

j_call: TRBJ1-6
v_call: TRBV5-3
clone_size: .
d_call: TRBD1
cdr3_nt: TGTGCCAGAAGCTTGGTGACAGGGAAGATTAATTCACCCCTCCACTTT
cdr3_aa: CARSLVTGKINSPLHF

j_call: TRBJ2-7
v_call: TRBV19
clone_size: .
d_call: TRBD1
cdr3_nt: TGTGCCAGTAGTATAGGGGCTGACGGGACAGTCTACGAGCAGTACTTC
cdr3_aa: CASSIGADGTVYEQYF

j_call: TRBJ2-1
v_call: TRBV4-1
clone_size: .
d_call: .
cdr3_nt: TGCGCCAGCAGCCCATACTATTCAACCAATGAGCAGTTCTTC
cdr3_aa: CASSPYYSTNEQFF

j_call: TRBJ2-1
v_call: TRBV27
clone_size: once
d_call: TRBD1
cdr3_nt: TGTGCCAGCAGTTTAATCGGGACAGGGAACAATGAGCAGTTCTTC
cdr3_aa: CASSLIGTGNNEQFF

j_call: TRBJ1-5
v_call: TRBV12-3/TRBV12-4
clone_size: .
d_call: TRBD1
cdr3_nt: TGTGCCAGCAGTCCGGGACAGCAACAGCCCCAGCATTTT
cdr3_aa: CASSPGQQQPQHF

j_call: TRBJ1-1
v_call: TRBV4-1
clone_size: once
d_call: TRBD1
cdr3_nt: TGCGCCAGCCTCGGACAGGTGAACACTGAAGCTTTCTTT
cdr3_aa: CASLGQVNTEAFF

j_call: TRBJ2-7
v_call: TRBV5-1
clone_size: .
d_call: TRBD1
cdr3_nt: TGCGCCAGCAGTCCCGGGACAGGGCTCCCCGAGCAGTACTTC
cdr3_aa: CASSPGTGLPEQYF